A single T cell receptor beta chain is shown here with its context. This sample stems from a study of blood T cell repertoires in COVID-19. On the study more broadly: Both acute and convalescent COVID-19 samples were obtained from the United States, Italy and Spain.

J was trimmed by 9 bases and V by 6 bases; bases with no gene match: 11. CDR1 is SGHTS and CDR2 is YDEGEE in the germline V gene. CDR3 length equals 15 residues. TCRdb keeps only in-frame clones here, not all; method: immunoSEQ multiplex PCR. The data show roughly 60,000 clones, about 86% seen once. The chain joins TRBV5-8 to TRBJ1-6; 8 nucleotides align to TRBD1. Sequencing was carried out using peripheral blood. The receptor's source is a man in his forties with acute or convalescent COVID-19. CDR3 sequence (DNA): TGTGCCAGCATCTTCCGGGACAGGCGTGTTTCACCCCTCCACTTT. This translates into CASIFRDRRVSPLHF.